This TCR beta chain stems from a study of CD8 T cells in Susac syndrome. RNA was extracted with the RNeasy kit, and a quantity of roughly 0.5 to 1 ug was reverse transcribed using random hexamers. TCRdb fed the immunoSEQ multiplex PCR reads into MiXCR, producing one record per CDR3 protein. The sample carries fewer than 150,000 distinct CDR3 sequences, just under 95% recorded once. The CDR3 has 13 residues. The germline V and J ends were trimmed by 5 bases and 6 bases, with 14 bases remaining between them. In blood CD8+ and CD4+ T cells, TCR beta underwent sequencing. Only one count was recorded for this clonotype.

Input material: CD8+ T cells from PBMCs. The chain has TRBV12-3 or TRBV12-4 and TRBJ2-7; weak D call: TRBD1 (5 bases). The receptor was isolated from a human donor with Susac syndrome. CDR3 residues: CASSTGLVGEQYF. CDR3 nucleotide sequence: TGTGCCAGCAGTACAGGTCTGGTTGGCGAGCAGTACTTC.